The entry that follows covers one T cell receptor (beta chain) sequence. This sample is drawn from a study of control samples from healthy donors and cancer patients. Trimming stripped 0 bases from V and 6 bases from J, with 6 bases between. Germline V gene sequence: CDR1 SGHRS, CDR2 YFSETQ. This CDR3 has 13 residues. Measured with immunoSEQ multiplex PCR; TCRdb has only the in-frame clones, and not every one. There are about 270,000 clones in the sample; about 80% occur only once, and more than 10% lies in the top ten. The TCR was taken from a woman aged 60-70 years with lung cancer. Sequencing was performed on PBMCs. The genes are TRBV5-1 and TRBJ1-4; D ambiguous. The CDR3 DNA follows: TGCGCCAGCAGCTTGGGGGTGCATGAAAAACTGTTTTTT. The encoded protein is CASSLGVHEKLFF.